The present entry profiles one T cell receptor beta chain with its context. No antigen is known for it. Within one base of it there is no much larger clone, and no base qualities were kept. Library creation used the immunoSEQ multiplex PCR assay. For TCR sequencing, RNA was extracted from every sample and reverse transcribed into cDNA to serve as template. SuperScript III was used for first-strand cDNA synthesis, primed with a 2:1 mix of oligo-dT and random hexamers. Amplification bias was assessed with a synthetic immune receptor repertoire, and residual bias was removed computationally. The authors processed their data as follows. Raw reads were preprocessed to remove errors, and CDR3 was defined according to IMGT conventions as the region from the conserved cysteine to phenylalanine. Clonality was computed as 1 minus the Shannon entropy, with the entropy normalized by log2 of the number of productive unique TCRs. Whether scalp clones were CD4 or CD8 was inferred by matching scalp TCRbeta sequences against CD4 and CD8 repertoires sorted from blood. In TCRdb, the immuneACCESS table is reduced to in-frame sequences with V and J assigned. These tables do not hold every clone; where another copy was compared, an unresolved V gene accounts for under half, and the others remain unexplained. V, J and clone size derive from that table, while D and trimming were established from the DNA sequence. The sample table shows approximately 140,000 clones, and 75% to 85% are seen once. The ten largest clones take up roughly 25% of the sample.

The V end loses 3 bases and the J end loses 7 bases, and a stretch of 13 bases separates them. The germline V gene gives CDR1 as MGHDK and CDR2 as SYGVNS. The CDR3 measures 15 amino acids from cysteine to phenylalanine. Here the CDR3 DNA is all that survives: 45 bases in frame from base 1. These data originate in a study of CD8+ T cells in alopecia areata (dated by TCRdb to between 2017 and 2018). In the study overall: Treated patients were enrolled in an open-label pilot trial of oral tofacitinib, 5 to 10 mg twice daily, for moderate-to-severe alopecia areata. Human TCRbeta sequencing covered scalp tissue and sorted CD4+ and CD8+ peripheral blood T cells from patchy and totalis/universalis alopecia areata patients and healthy controls. Clonality in the scalp was compared among normal scalp (n=4), patchy alopecia areata scalp (n=8), and alopecia totalis/universalis scalp (n=8). RNA was obtained with the PAXgene miRNA kit for fixed scalp, the miRNeasy kit for PBMCs, and the RNeasy kit for mouse skin. TCRbeta CDR3 regions were amplified by immunoSEQ multiplex PCR using 35 Vbeta forward and 13 Jbeta reverse primers. Biopsies were taken from tofacitinib-treated patients at baseline and again at 4 and 24 weeks into treatment, and several of those patients also had a later scalp biopsy. The SALT score, which quantifies the percentage of affected scalp surface area, was used to measure disease severity in treated patients. High-throughput TCRbeta sequencing was used to examine T cell clonal expansion in alopecia areata in both the C3H/HeJ mouse model and human patients. Patients received tofacitinib for 6 to 18 months and were then followed off drug for 6 months to check for delayed response and recurrence.

This sample's time point label indicates: more than 3 weeks on oral tofacitinib. Sample treatment or condition, as interpreted from the label and publication: oral pan-JAK inhibitor, 5-10 mg twice daily. Lesional scalp punch biopsies and peripheral blood were obtained from alopecia areata patients. PBMCs were separated by density centrifugation and stained for CD3, CD4 and CD8, after which CD4+ and CD8+ T cells were sorted on a FACSAria. The full study reports these points: Unlike mouse skin, where gammadelta T cells dominate, normal human skin contains resident alphabeta T cells that get sequenced too, which complicates analysis of the scalp TCR repertoire. With tofacitinib, both scalp clonality and the number of expanded CD8+ clones among the top 100 scalp clones went down significantly. The treated cohort was small, with a single nonresponder, so links between baseline CD8+ expansion and response need larger studies. Shared TCR sequences between patients were less evident than in mice, which may be partly attributable to HLA diversity in the patient population. Lesional scalp, especially in alopecia totalis/universalis, showed higher clonality and more expanded CD8+ clones than normal scalp, suggesting antigenic drive. Many expanded lesional clones were found to persist in scalp and blood during tofacitinib treatment, and relapse after treatment cessation may be partly explained by this persistence.

The sequence joins TRBV25-1 to TRBJ1-6, and TRBD1 may be the D gene, going by 6 matching bases. Sample: CD8+ T cells sorted from blood, taken at week 4, from a patient treated with tofacitinib. The receptor was derived from a human donor with alopecia areata. CDR3 region: CASSEFGTTNSPLHF. The DNA is as follows: TGTGCCAGCAGTGAGTTCGGGACAACCAATTCACCCCTCCACTTT.